The 31 T cell receptor beta chains listed next were all sequenced from one sample in a study of cytomegalovirus exposure and HLA in healthy donors. Primers for the PCR totalled 60 Vbeta and 13 Jbeta. Measured with immunoSEQ multiplex PCR; TCRdb has only the in-frame clones, and not every one. The sample table includes approximately 30,000 clones. Sequenced: PBMCs. The receptors derive from a woman in her forties in good health and CMV-seropositive.

This rearrangement joins TRBV2 to TRBJ1-1; the D is unclear. Germline lookup yields CDR1 SNHLY and CDR2 FYNNEI. The CDR3 contains 15 residues. V lost 6 bases and J 1 base, leaving 15 bases between the germline ends. The CDR3 is CASSPGGVANTEAFF. The CDR3, as DNA: TGTGCCAGCAGCCCCGGTGGAGTGGCGAACACTGAAGCTTTCTTT. The full variable domain, completed using reference TRBV2 and TRBJ1-1, is EPEVTQTPSHQVTQMGQEVILRCVPISNHLYFYWYRQILGQKVEFLVSFYNNEISEKSEIFDDQFSVERPDGSNFTLKIRSTKLEDSAMYFCASSPGGVANTEAFFGQGTRLTVV.

This clone is deemed medium-sized by its frequency. V is TRBV6-6 and J is TRBJ2-2, with TRBD1 matching 8 bases. The germline gives CDR1 MNHNY, CDR2 SVGAGI (reference sequence). The CDR3 contains 15 residues. Unmatched junction bases numbered 9, after V lost 5 bases and J lost 7 bases. The CDR3 loop is CASSKGQAVGGELFF. CDR3 coding DNA: TGTGCCAGCAGTAAGGGACAGGCCGTCGGCGGGGAGCTGTTTTTT.

V is TRBV11-2 and J is TRBJ1-6, with 10 bases that match TRBD1. Trimming took 5 bases from V and 9 from J; bases not matched to a gene: 7. Germline V lookup: CDR1 SGHAT, CDR2 FQNNGV. CDR3 size: 15 residues. The CDR3 DNA sequence: TGTGCCAGCAGCCAGGACAGGGGGTGGAGTTCACCCCTCCACTTT. Translating it yields CASSQDRGWSSPLHF.

The J gene is TRBJ2-1, the V gene TRBV28; 9 positions agree with TRBD2. CDR1 and CDR2 (germline): MDHEN, SYDVKM. The V segment lost 2 bases and the J segment 9 bases; nucleotides outside the gene matches: 11. This CDR3 spans 16 amino acids. CDR3 DNA sequence: TGTGCCAGCAGTTTAGGGGCGGGGGGGAAATCTGGTGAGCAGTTCTTC. Amino acid sequence: CASSLGAGGKSGEQFF.

J is TRBJ2-2 and V is TRBV5-6; D remains unclear. V lost 1 base and J 7 bases, leaving 17 bases between the germline ends. The CDR3 is 16 residues long. Germline V CDR1 and CDR2: SGHDT, YYEEEE. The CDR3 protein is CASSLSKYDRFGELFF. The CDR3 bases are TGTGCCAGCAGCTTGTCTAAGTACGATCGCTTCGGGGAGCTGTTTTTT.

The chain uses TRBV4-2 and TRBJ2-2, with 11 positions matching TRBD2. The germline gives CDR1 LGHNA, CDR2 YNFKEQ. This CDR3 has 19 residues. V was clipped by 0 bases and J by 4 bases; unmatched bases: 10. Here the CDR3 reads CASSQDQLAGDLSTGELFF. The CDR3 nucleotides are TGTGCCAGCAGCCAAGATCAACTAGCGGGGGACCTAAGCACCGGGGAGCTGTTTTTT.

Of note for this clone: The same CDR3 also results from other DNA sequences found in this sample. The genes are TRBV9 and TRBJ1-2, with a tentative D call TRBD1 (5 bases). In germline, CDR1 is SGDLS, CDR2 YYNGEE. V lost 0 bases, J lost 4 bases, and 10 bases lay in between. This CDR3 spans 14 amino acids. The CDR3 here is CASSVDVQGYGYTF. The CDR3 DNA sequence: TGTGCCAGCAGCGTAGATGTCCAGGGCTATGGCTACACCTTC.

As to this clone: One end of the junction is discordant with germline, which a read error may explain. CDR3 nucleotide sequence: TGCGCCAGCAGCCCCCAGAACCCCGGGGAGCTGTTTTTT. This translates into CASSPQNPGELFF. The chain links TRBV4-1 to TRBJ2-2, with D unclear. Per germline, CDR1 MGHRA and CDR2 YSYEKL. The CDR3 has 13 residues.

The rearrangement links TRBV28 to TRBJ2-5; 8 nucleotides agree with TRBD1. With 2 bases clipped from V and 5 bases from J, the junction kept 13 bases outside the gene matches. CDR1 and CDR2 from the germline V gene are MDHEN and SYDVKM. The length of the CDR3 is 17 residues. The CDR3: CASSLLPAGGLRETQYF. The CDR3 bases are TGTGCCAGCAGTTTACTCCCAGCAGGGGGCCTAAGGGAGACCCAGTACTTC.

This chain joins TRBV2 and TRBJ2-1; possible D gene TRBD2, 6 bases. The V end lost 6 bases, the J end lost 6 bases, and 9 bases lay between the germline ends. The germline V gene encodes CDR1 SNHLY and CDR2 FYNNEI. CDR3 length equals 12 residues. The CDR3 DNA is TGTGCCAGCAGAACCGGGGGCAATGAGCAGTTCTTC. It specifies CASRTGGNEQFF.

The chain employs TRBV5-5 and TRBJ1-5, with 8 positions matching TRBD1. The CDR3 spans 18 residues. The junction had 12 bases not matched to a gene; V was cut back by 4 bases and J by 0 bases. CDR1 SGHKS and CDR2 YYEKEE come from the germline V gene (reference sequence). CDR3 coding DNA: TGTGCCAGCAGCGGAGAAGGACAGGGCCTCTATAGCAATCAGCCCCAGCATTTT. This encodes CASSGEGQGLYSNQPQHF.

The rearrangement joins TRBV7-8 to TRBJ2-3, with a weak D call TRBD2 (6 bases). The germline V gene encodes CDR1 SGHVS and CDR2 FQNEAQ. There are 15 residues in the CDR3. V was shortened by 5 bases and J by 5 bases, with 17 bases between the two germline ends. The CDR3 coding sequence is TGTGCCAGCAGCGAACGGGAGTCTAGGGAAGATACGCAGTATTTT. Amino acid sequence: CASSERESREDTQYF. Complete variable domain (other parts from reference TRBV7-8 and TRBJ2-3): GAGVSQSPRYKVAKRGQDVALRCDPISGHVSLFWYQQALGQGPEFLTYFQNEAQLDKSGLPSDRFFAERPEGSVSTLKIQRTQQEDSAVYLCASSERESREDTQYFGPGTRLTVL.

The chain employs TRBV11-2 and TRBJ2-7; 9 positions match TRBD2. Germline V gene data show CDR1 as SGHAT and CDR2 as FQNNGV. V gave up 4 bases and J gave up 13 bases; unmatched junction bases: 11. CDR3 length equals 13 residues. CDR3: CASSSHPGTSCYF. CDR3 in DNA: TGTGCCAGCAGCTCCCATCCCGGGACTAGCTGCTACTTC.

The rearrangement uses TRBV9 and TRBJ2-7; TRBD2 matches 11 bases. V was pared by 2 bases and J by 1 base, with 8 bases of the junction left unmatched. Per the germline V gene, CDR1 is SGDLS and CDR2 is YYNGEE. The CDR3 contains 17 residues. CDR3 DNA sequence: TGTGCCAGCAGCGTTCCGCCGGGACTAGCGGATTCCTACGAGCAGTACTTC. The encoded protein is CASSVPPGLADSYEQYF.

The gene calls are TRBV28 and TRBJ1-2, with 7 bases matching TRBD1. The trim removed 7 bases at V and 4 bases at J, leaving 9 bases unmatched. Germline CDR1 MDHEN, CDR2 SYDVKM. The CDR3 has 14 residues. DNA of the CDR3: TGTGCCAGCACCTGGGGGGACAGTGGCTATGGCTACACCTTC. The encoded protein is CASTWGDSGYGYTF.

The V call is TRBV7-8, the J call TRBJ2-2, with D possibly matching TRBD1 (5 bases). Germline CDR1 SGHVS, CDR2 FQNEAQ. Trimming pared 2 bases from V and 0 bases from J, leaving 22 bases between. This CDR3 is built from 20 residues. The CDR3 bases are TGTGCCAGCAGCTTATCAATGGTGGGCAGGGTCGATACGAACACCGGGGAGCTGTTTTTT. This translates into CASSLSMVGRVDTNTGELFF.

CDR3 coding DNA: TGCGCCAGCAGCCCCTCCGGCGTGGGAGCCTACGAGCAGTACTTC. Encoded protein: CASSPSGVGAYEQYF. The genes are TRBV5-1 and TRBJ2-7, with D possibly matching TRBD2 (5 bases). The CDR3 covers 15 residues. V was cut by 4 bases and J by 2 bases, with 16 bases left in between. Per germline, CDR1 SGHRS and CDR2 YFSETQ.

The chain couples TRBV9 to TRBJ2-5; TRBD2 matches 11 bases. CDR3 length: 16 amino acids. J gave up 2 bases and V 4 bases, and 7 bases lay outside the gene matches. The germline V gene has CDR1 SGDLS and CDR2 YYNGEE. CDR3 nucleotide sequence: TGTGCCAGCAGCCCGGGGCTAGCGGGGGGACAAGAGACCCAGTACTTC. Its protein is CASSPGLAGGQETQYF.

V gene TRBV7-8 combines with J gene TRBJ1-1; possible D gene TRBD1, 6 bases. V lost 2 bases and J 4 bases, leaving 11 bases between the germline ends. CDR3 size: 14 residues. Per the germline V gene, CDR1 is SGHVS and CDR2 is FQNEAQ. The CDR3 DNA reads TGTGCCAGCAGCTTAAGTACAGGGAGCACTGAAGCTTTCTTT. Translation: CASSLSTGSTEAFF.

J is TRBJ2-3 and V is TRBV28; 9 bases fit TRBD2. V lost 7 bases, J lost 3 bases, and 8 bases stayed unmatched. Germline V gene data show CDR1 as MDHEN and CDR2 as SYDVKM. The CDR3 loop spans 15 amino acids. For the CDR3, the DNA is TGTGCCAGCAATCAGGGCGGGGGGGAGACAGATACGCAGTATTTT. Residues: CASNQGGGETDTQYF.

CDR3 sequence reads: CASSLVPGAVTDTQYF. The DNA for the CDR3 is TGCGCCAGCAGCTTGGTTCCAGGGGCCGTAACAGATACGCAGTATTTT. The chain joins TRBV5-1 to TRBJ2-3, with a possible D match to TRBD1 (6 bases). The CDR3 covers 16 residues. Looked up from germline, CDR1 is SGHRS and CDR2 is YFSETQ. V dropped 0 bases and J dropped 3 bases, with 14 bases sitting between them.

V is TRBV10-3 and J is TRBJ1-1; D not certain. Germline-derived CDR1 and CDR2 are ENHRY and SYGVKD. V gave up 3 bases and J gave up 3 bases, with 14 bases separating them. The CDR3 extends over 15 amino acids. The CDR3: CAISEPGDEDTEAFF. CDR3 in DNA: TGTGCCATCAGTGAACCCGGCGACGAGGACACTGAAGCTTTCTTT.

The chain has TRBV30 and TRBJ2-3; 7 bases are a match to TRBD2. Germline assignment: CDR1 GTSNPN and CDR2 SVGIG (reference sequence). The CDR3 runs to 13 residues. Germline trimming cut 0 bases from V and 6 bases from J; bases unmatched to any gene: 3. CDR3 region: CAWSVRGDDTQYF. The CDR3 coding sequence is TGTGCCTGGAGTGTACGGGGGGACGATACGCAGTATTTT.

The chain joins TRBV28 to TRBJ2-1, with no clear D. V was shortened by 6 bases and J by 9 bases, with 12 bases between the two germline ends. CDR3 length: 12 residues. Germline CDR1 is MDHEN and CDR2 is SYDVKM. CDR3 coding DNA: TGTGCCAGCAGCTTACGCAGAAGTGAGCAGTTCTTC. Its translation is CASSLRRSEQFF.

The gene calls are TRBV28 and TRBJ2-5; TRBD2 matches 8 bases. CDR1 and CDR2 (germline): MDHEN, SYDVKM. V lost 4 bases and J lost 5; bases outside the gene matches: 9. The CDR3 length is 15 residues. DNA of the CDR3: TGTGCCAGCAGTTCCCCTGGGGTAGCGGGGGAGACCCAGTACTTC. It encodes CASSSPGVAGETQYF.

The chain employs TRBV7-2 and TRBJ2-7; 9 bases line up with TRBD2. This CDR3 has 13 amino acids. The J segment lost 4 bases and the V segment lost 6 bases, leaving 4 bases of the junction unmatched. CDR1 is SGHTA, CDR2 FQGNSA, per germline. CDR3 coding DNA: TGTGCCAGCAGGGGCGGGGGGGCTTACGAGCAGTACTTC. Its protein is CASRGGGAYEQYF.

V gene TRBV11-2 combines with J gene TRBJ1-6; perhaps TRBD1 as D (5 bases). Germline V gene sequence: CDR1 SGHAT, CDR2 FQNNGV. The V end was cut by 0 bases, the J end by 10 bases, with 10 bases between. This CDR3 has 14 residues. As DNA, the CDR3 is TGTGCCAGCAGCTTAGACAGGGTCACCTCACCCCTCCACTTT. It specifies CASSLDRVTSPLHF.

This chain joins TRBV4-2 and TRBJ2-3; D unresolved. Per germline, CDR1 LGHNA and CDR2 YNFKEQ. Trimming took 0 bases from V and 3 from J, leaving 10 bases between them. The CDR3 runs to 15 residues. DNA of the CDR3: TGTGCCAGCAGCCAAGAAATAACAGAGACAGATACGCAGTATTTT. Protein sequence: CASSQEITETDTQYF.

The V and J genes are TRBV7-6 and TRBJ1-6; TRBD1 matches at 7 bases. The germline V gene encodes CDR1 SGHVS and CDR2 FNYEAQ. The CDR3 sequence is 15 residues long. V dropped 1 base and J dropped 4; count of bases not matched to a gene: 1. CDR3 sequence: CASSLETGYNSPLHF. CDR3 bases: TGTGCCAGCAGCTTAGAGACAGGGTATAATTCACCCCTCCACTTT.

The CDR3 DNA reads as TGTGCCACCAGCGGGGGACAGGGGACAGATACGCAGTATTTT. Translating it yields CATSGGQGTDTQYF. This chain joins TRBV15 and TRBJ2-3; 10 bases align to TRBD1. The CDR3 length is 14 residues. Germline loops: CDR1 LNHNV, CDR2 YYDKDF (reference sequence). The V and J ends lost 5 bases and 3 bases, in that order; junction bases with no gene match: 2. Using reference TRBV15 and TRBJ2-3 for the parts outside the CDR3, the full variable domain is DAMVIQNPRYQVTQFGKPVTLSCSQTLNHNVMYWYQQKSSQAPKLLFHYYDKDFNNEADTPDNFQSRRPNTSFCFLDIRSPGLGDTAMYLCATSGGQGTDTQYFGPGTRLTVL.

The V call is TRBV6-5, the J call TRBJ2-7; D is perhaps TRBD2 (5 bases). Germline values: CDR1 MNHEY, CDR2 SVGAGI. The ends were cut back, 9 bases at V and 0 bases at J, with 15 bases in the middle. CDR3 length: 14 residues. CDR3 nucleotide sequence: TGTGCCAGTAGACTAAGCGGAAGCTCCTACGAGCAGTACTTC. Translation gives CASRLSGSSYEQYF.